Shown below are 6 T cell receptor beta chains from a single sample sequenced in a study of T cell clonotyping in hematopoietic cell transplantation. The method was immunoSEQ multiplex PCR; TCRdb's version includes in-frame clones alone and lacks a portion of them. The sample comprises about 76,000 clones, 90% to 97% of which are singletons, and under 2% rests with the top ten. Documented time point: recipient sample about 28 days before transplant, after cytoreduction. The sequencing here drew on peripheral blood mononuclear cells, taken before stem cell transplant. Every receptor here comes from a woman aged 45-59 years with acute myeloid leukemia. Some clones in this sample may be carry-over from other donors' samples.

The chain couples TRBV27 to TRBJ2-1, with 9 bases lining up with TRBD2. After removal of 3 bases from V and 3 bases from J, the junction contained 12 bases not matched to a gene. This CDR3 is built from 18 residues. Germline V gene data show CDR1 as MNHEY and CDR2 as SMNVEV (reference sequence). The CDR3 bases are TGTGCCAGCAGTTTGCGGAGACTAGCGGTTACCAGCTACAATGAGCAGTTCTTC. Protein product: CASSLRRLAVTSYNEQFF.

The chain has TRBV7-9 and TRBJ2-5, with D possibly matching TRBD1 (6 bases). CDR3 length: 14 amino acids. Per germline, CDR1 SEHNR and CDR2 FQNEAQ (reference sequence). V lost 5 bases, J lost 1 base, and 11 bases lay in between. CDR3 protein: CASSTTGSQETQYF. The CDR3 DNA reads TGTGCCAGCAGCACCACAGGGAGCCAAGAGACCCAGTACTTC.

Here the CDR3 DNA reads TGTGCCAGCAGTCCCACAGGGTACAGGGCGGGCGAGCAGTACTTC. Its protein is CASSPTGYRAGEQYF. J is TRBJ2-7 and V is TRBV5-4; maybe TRBD1 (6 bases). The germline V and J ends were trimmed by 5 bases and 6 bases, with 21 bases remaining between them. Germline CDR1 is SGHNT and CDR2 is YYREEE (reference sequence). The CDR3 runs 15 residues.

A remark on this clone: One junction end does not reproduce the germline sequence, and a read error may be involved. The chain joins TRBV5-1 to TRBJ2-3, with D possibly matching TRBD2 (6 bases). Germline V gene lookup returns CDR1 SGHRS and CDR2 YFSETQ. The CDR3 extends over 16 amino acids. The CDR3 DNA reads TGCGCTAGCAGCTTGGAGGGCAGGGTGATCACAGATACGCAGTATTTT. It yields the protein CASSLEGRVITDTQYF.

This chain connects TRBV13 to TRBJ2-6; D uncertain. The CDR3 covers 14 residues. Looked up from germline, CDR1 is PRHDT and CDR2 is FYEKMQ (reference sequence). Trimming cost V 6 bases and J 1 base, with 7 bases left between them. CDR3: CASRNPSGANVLTF. CDR3 coding DNA: TGTGCCAGCAGAAACCCATCTGGGGCCAACGTCCTGACTTTC.

The chain links TRBV7-2 to TRBJ1-1; TRBD1 matches at 7 bases. The germline V gene has CDR1 SGHTA and CDR2 FQGNSA. The CDR3 contains 15 residues. The trim removed 5 bases at V and 3 bases at J, leaving 9 bases unmatched. DNA for the CDR3: TGTGCCAGCAGCCTACAACCGGGACAGCACACTGAAGCTTTCTTT. It translates to CASSLQPGQHTEAFF. Complete variable domain (other parts from reference TRBV7-2 and TRBJ1-1): GAGVSQSPSNKVTEKGKDVELRCDPISGHTALYWYRQSLGQGLEFLIYFQGNSAPDKSGLPSDRFSAERTGGSVSTLTIQRTQQEDSAVYLCASSLQPGQHTEAFFGQGTRLTVV.